A selection of T cell receptor beta chains follows, all from one sample in a study of shared clonotypes between healthy human individuals. Sequencing used immunoSEQ multiplex PCR; TCRdb keeps in-frame clones, though not all of them. The table shows millions of clones, with around nine tenths occurring only once. The sequenced material came from naive CD4+ T cells sorted from blood. These receptor sequences come from a man aged 18 to 29 in good health. Both conserved end residues are part of each CDR3. D genes are given only for firm matches. The size field is filled for only some rows; it gives once, few, many or a size class.

j_gene,abundance,d_gene,v_gene,CDR3aa,CDR3nt
TRBJ1-6,-,-,TRBV15,CATSSLYNSPLHF,TGTGCCACCAGCAGCCTATATAATTCACCCCTCCACTTT
TRBJ2-2,-,-,TRBV6-6,CASAPGTGELFF,TGTGCCAGCGCCCCGGGCACCGGGGAGCTGTTTTTT
TRBJ2-3,-,-,TRBV6-5,CASREGGTGTDTQYF,TGTGCCAGCAGGGAGGGCGGGACGGGGACAGATACGCAGTATTTT
TRBJ2-5,-,TRBD2,TRBV25-1,CASSDTGTSGPQETQYF,TGTGCCAGCAGTGACACCGGGACTAGCGGGCCCCAAGAGACCCAGTACTTC
TRBJ2-1,-,-,TRBV7-2,CASSLSFAGSYNEQFF,TGTGCCAGCAGCTTAAGTTTCGCGGGTTCCTACAATGAGCAGTTCTTC
TRBJ2-5,once,-,TRBV18,CASSPYSQETQYF,TGTGCCAGCTCACCATATAGCCAAGAGACCCAGTACTTC
TRBJ2-1,-,TRBD2,TRBV18,CASSPKAGGDHNEQFF,TGTGCCAGCTCACCAAAGGCGGGGGGTGATCACAATGAGCAGTTCTTC
TRBJ2-5,-,-,TRBV5-4,CASSFVGAAETQYF,TGTGCCAGCAGCTTTGTGGGGGCGGCAGAGACCCAGTACTTC
TRBJ1-1,-,-,TRBV29-1,CSVGPSTEAFF,TGCAGCGTTGGTCCCTCCACTGAAGCTTTCTTT
TRBJ1-2,-,-,TRBV19,CASSRRGETNYGYTF,TGTGCCAGTAGTAGGAGGGGAGAGACTAACTATGGCTACACCTTC
TRBJ2-6,-,-,TRBV2,CAGTNSGANVLTF,TGTGCCGGTACCAACTCTGGGGCCAACGTCCTGACTTTC
TRBJ1-1,-,TRBD1,TRBV6-5,CASTRSDRGTEAFF,TGTGCCAGCACCAGATCGGACAGGGGGACTGAAGCTTTCTTT
TRBJ2-1,-,TRBD2,TRBV2,CASTRGLIAGGPNEQFF,TGTGCCAGCACCCGGGGATTGATAGCGGGAGGGCCCAATGAGCAGTTCTTC
TRBJ1-1,-,-,TRBV5-1,CASSLSSEMNTEAFF,TGCGCCAGCAGCTTGTCGTCTGAAATGAACACTGAAGCTTTCTTT
TRBJ2-1,once,-,TRBV18,CASSPPRGGDSGHNEQFF,TGTGCCAGCTCACCACCGCGAGGCGGAGACAGCGGCCACAATGAGCAGTTCTTC
TRBJ1-1,-,-,TRBV30,CAWSPQSRSNAFF,TGTGCCTGGAGTCCCCAAAGCAGGAGCAACGCTTTCTTT
TRBJ2-7,-,TRBD1,TRBV7-9,CASSLDPGQGQDEQYF,TGTGCCAGCAGCTTGGACCCGGGACAGGGGCAAGATGAGCAGTACTTC
TRBJ1-1,-,TRBD1,TRBV6-6,CASSPDRVNTEAFF,TGTGCCAGCAGCCCTGACAGGGTGAACACTGAAGCTTTCTTT
TRBJ2-7,-,TRBD1,TRBV6-6,CASSLGTGRNEQYF,TGTGCCAGCAGCCTCGGGACAGGGAGGAACGAGCAGTACTTC
TRBJ2-1,once,-,TRBV30,CAGTGRTGYNEQFF,TGTGCCGGTACGGGGAGGACAGGCTACAATGAGCAGTTCTTC